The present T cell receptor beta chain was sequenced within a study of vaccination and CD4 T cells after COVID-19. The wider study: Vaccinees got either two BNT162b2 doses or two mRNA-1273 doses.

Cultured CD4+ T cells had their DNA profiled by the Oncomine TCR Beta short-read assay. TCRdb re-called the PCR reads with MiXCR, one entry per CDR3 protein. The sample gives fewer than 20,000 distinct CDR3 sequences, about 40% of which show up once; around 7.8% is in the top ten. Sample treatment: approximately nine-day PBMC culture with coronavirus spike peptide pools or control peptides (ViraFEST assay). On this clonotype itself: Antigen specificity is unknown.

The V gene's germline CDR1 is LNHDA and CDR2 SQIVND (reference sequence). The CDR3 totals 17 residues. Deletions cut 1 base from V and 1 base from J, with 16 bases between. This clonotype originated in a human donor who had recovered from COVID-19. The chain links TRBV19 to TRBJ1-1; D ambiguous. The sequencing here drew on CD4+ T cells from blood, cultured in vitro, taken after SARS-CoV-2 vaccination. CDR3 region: CASSIAGIGVENTEAFF. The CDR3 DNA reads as TGTGCCAGTAGTATAGCTGGGATTGGAGTAGAGAACACTGAAGCTTTCTTT.